Given below is one TCR beta chain in context. Some clones are missing from TCRdb's copy, which holds only in-frame ones; the method was immunoSEQ multiplex PCR. The table shows a few hundred thousand clones, with more than 75% occurring only once. These data belong to a study of blood T cell repertoires in COVID-19. Study in general: Sites in the United States, Italy and Spain provided acute and convalescent COVID-19 samples.

The CDR3 loop spans 18 amino acids. Specimen: peripheral blood. The rearrangement links TRBV21-1 to TRBJ2-5; the table's D call, TRBD2, has no DNA check behind it. TRBV21-1 is noted as a pseudogene. This clonotype originated in a woman aged 80 or older with COVID-19, enrolled during active disease. The CDR3 DNA follows: TGTGCCAGCAGCATAGGGCGGGGGATAGTGGGCTACCAAGAGACCCAGTACTTC. Translating it yields CASSIGRGIVGYQETQYF.